This T cell receptor (beta chain) came from a study of T cell responses to AZD1222 COVID-19 vaccine. Study details: Some second doses came at about 4 weeks and others at about 12 weeks; these were pooled.

As regards this clone: The antigen is unknown.

Findings and limits, study-wide: Possibly, clonal diversity was underestimated; donors were largely white British and included more females. Along spike, vaccine-associated CD4 TCRs were found throughout, with dominance at 160-218 and 743-854.

Trimming cost V 3 bases and J 0 bases, with 10 bases left between them. The CDR3 is 15 residues long. The germline CDR1 and CDR2 sequences are MNHEY and SMNVEV (reference sequence). Data came from immunoSEQ multiplex PCR; TCRdb stores just in-frame clones and leaves some out. Among 120,000 to 150,000 clones listed, nearly 90% were seen once. This material consisted of peripheral blood, taken on day 0 of AZD1222 vaccination. The clonotype comes from an adult in good health. This chain links TRBV27 with TRBJ2-3, with D possibly being TRBD2 (7 bases). CDR3 residues: CASSFGRGSTDTQYF. The DNA for the CDR3 is TGTGCCAGCAGTTTTGGGAGGGGGAGCACAGATACGCAGTATTTT.